These T cell receptor beta chains were read from a single sample in a study of response to subunit inactivated influenza vaccine. MiXCR, run by TCRdb on the RT-PCR reads, gives a single entry per CDR3 protein. The sample holds about 180,000 distinct CDR3 sequences, about 9% seen once. The input for sequencing was non-naive T cells sorted from PBMCs, taken on the day of vaccination. These receptors came from a man aged 45-65 years who received an inactivated influenza vaccine. Both conserved end residues are trimmed from each CDR3. Fields, in order: V gene, J gene, clone size, CDR3 length, CDR3 protein. Clone size is given for some rows only: seen once, a few or many times, or a class if the clone is expanded.

TRBV5-1	TRBJ2-7	many	13	ASSIGPGTLNEQY
TRBV30	TRBJ2-1	many	12	AWSRDYTYNEQF
TRBV10-3	TRBJ2-5	many	13	AIIIIDRVQETQY
TRBV9	TRBJ1-5	many	12	ASSEGSGNQPQH
TRBV24-1	TRBJ2-1	NA	16	ATSDPRTSGRAYNEQF
TRBV7-8	TRBJ1-1	many	13	ASSLAENENGEAF
TRBV15	TRBJ2-1	NA	13	ATSRVRDTRNEQF
TRBV7-9	TRBJ2-6	NA	15	ASRFLTGVGGANVLT
TRBV20-1	TRBJ1-5	few	11	SAIQGSNQPQH
TRBV7-2	TRBJ1-2	many	13	ASSQNAGQDYGYT
TRBV6-2/TRBV6-3	TRBJ2-7	NA	11	ASKYSSSYEQY
TRBV19	TRBJ2-1	many	13	ASRPGTSVFNEQF
TRBV28	TRBJ1-5	few	10	ASQLSNQPQH
TRBV5-6	TRBJ2-7	many	11	ASSTGPVLEQY
TRBV11-2	TRBJ1-5	NA	11	ASSSGQHQPQH
TRBV20-1	TRBJ2-1	few	9	SAVRVNEQF
TRBV5-1	TRBJ2-3	NA	12	ASSPGTSGDTQY
TRBV30	TRBJ1-5	NA	11	AWSNGEGQPQH
TRBV6-2/TRBV6-3	TRBJ2-3	few	14	ASSNPPGVGADTQY
TRBV3-1	TRBJ1-3	few	13	ASSQERVSGNTIY
TRBV29-1	TRBJ1-2	many	10	SAMGQVEGYT
TRBV5-1	TRBJ2-1	once	12	ASSNSGGGNEQF
TRBV12-3/TRBV12-4	TRBJ2-2	few	14	ASRSGRTSWARELF
TRBV6-2/TRBV6-3	TRBJ1-1	many	11	ASSYSAGVEAF
TRBV5-1	TRBJ2-2	NA	14	ASSSTSGGGTGELF
TRBV9	TRBJ2-5	once	13	ASSVGTGSSETQY
TRBV2	TRBJ2-3	few	13	ASSDLQGNTDTQY
TRBV18	TRBJ2-2	few	13	ASSPLGVYTGELF
TRBV20-1	TRBJ2-5	few	12	SARLREYEKTQY
TRBV28	TRBJ1-6	many	14	ASSLGTVRSNSPLH
TRBV10-2	TRBJ1-1	few	15	ASSDPGPLSIEAEAF
TRBV6-2/TRBV6-3	TRBJ1-6	few	12	ASSWTGANSPLH
TRBV20-1	TRBJ2-3	many	11	SARRQWPDTQY
TRBV10-1	TRBJ2-1	many	11	ASSESPDTEQF
TRBV24-1	TRBJ2-6	few	17	ATSDWGTGGLGGANVLT
TRBV30	TRBJ2-3	NA	15	AWRRGLAGGGTDTQY
TRBV19	TRBJ2-1	many	13	ASSSRDRRVDEQF
TRBV7-9	TRBJ2-1	NA	13	ASRSTSGSSNEQF
TRBV29-1	TRBJ1-4	many	11	SVGDTFNEKLF
TRBV7-2	TRBJ2-1	few	14	ASSKGLAVSYNEQF
TRBV24-1	TRBJ2-3	few	14	ATSVRGQGPTDTQY
TRBV20-1	TRBJ2-7	few	10	SATNQGYEQY
TRBV11-3	TRBJ2-2	few	13	ASSPSGQNTGELF
TRBV4-2	TRBJ2-3	NA	14	ASSQDLQGAKDTQY
TRBV10-3	TRBJ1-2	few	12	AISQGQGALGYT
TRBV19	TRBJ2-5	many	13	ASSTGQISQGSQY
TRBV4-2	TRBJ1-5	few	12	ASSHLDSNQPQH
TRBV12-3/TRBV12-4	TRBJ2-3	many	13	ASSFLAGNTDTQY
TRBV6-2/TRBV6-3	TRBJ2-7	few	12	ASSYGGDTNEQY
TRBV7-9	TRBJ1-3	few	13	ASSPSRGTGNTIY
TRBV5-1	TRBJ1-5	NA	13	ASSPGESSNQPQH
TRBV7-2	TRBJ2-5	many	12	ASSLLGLGETQY
TRBV15	TRBJ2-1	many	11	ATSPIPGSKQF
TRBV5-1	TRBJ1-3	many	14	ASSLTGTGVGNTIY
TRBV10-3	TRBJ2-6	NA	14	AISDWGGSGANVLT
TRBV6-1	TRBJ1-6	NA	14	ASRPTGDSYNSPLH
TRBV29-1	TRBJ2-7	many	12	SVEAPGDPYEQY
TRBV6-1	TRBJ2-4	few	13	ASTLAGDTKNIQY